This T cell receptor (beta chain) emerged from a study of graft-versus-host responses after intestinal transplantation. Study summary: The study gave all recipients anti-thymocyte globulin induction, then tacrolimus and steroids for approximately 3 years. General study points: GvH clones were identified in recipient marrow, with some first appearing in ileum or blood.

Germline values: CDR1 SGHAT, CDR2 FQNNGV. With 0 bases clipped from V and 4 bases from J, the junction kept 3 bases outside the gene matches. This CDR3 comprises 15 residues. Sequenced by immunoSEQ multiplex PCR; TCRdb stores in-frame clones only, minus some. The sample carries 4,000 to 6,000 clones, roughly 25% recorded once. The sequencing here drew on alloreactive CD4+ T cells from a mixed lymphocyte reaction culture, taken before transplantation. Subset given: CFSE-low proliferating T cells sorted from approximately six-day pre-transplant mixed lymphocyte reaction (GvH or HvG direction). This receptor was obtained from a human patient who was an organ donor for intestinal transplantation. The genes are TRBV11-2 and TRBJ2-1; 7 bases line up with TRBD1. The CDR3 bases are TGTGCCAGCAGCTTAGAGGGGACAGCTTACAATGAGCAGTTCTTC. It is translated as CASSLEGTAYNEQFF.